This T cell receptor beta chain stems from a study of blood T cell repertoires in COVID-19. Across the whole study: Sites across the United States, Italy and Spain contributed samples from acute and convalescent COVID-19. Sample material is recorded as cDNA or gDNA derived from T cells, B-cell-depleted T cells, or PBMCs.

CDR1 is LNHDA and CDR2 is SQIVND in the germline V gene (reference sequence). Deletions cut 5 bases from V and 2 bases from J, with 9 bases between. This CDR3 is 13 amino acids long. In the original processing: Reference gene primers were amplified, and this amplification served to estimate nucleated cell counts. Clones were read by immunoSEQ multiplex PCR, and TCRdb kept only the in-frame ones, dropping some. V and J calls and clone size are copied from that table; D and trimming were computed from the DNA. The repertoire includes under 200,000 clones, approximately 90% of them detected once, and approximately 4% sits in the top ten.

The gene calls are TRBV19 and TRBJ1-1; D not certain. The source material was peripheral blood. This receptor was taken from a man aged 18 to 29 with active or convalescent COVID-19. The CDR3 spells CASSYGPNTEAFF. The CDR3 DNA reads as TGTGCCAGTAGTTATGGGCCAAACACTGAAGCTTTCTTT.